One and the same sample provided the 5 T cell receptor beta chains below, sequenced in a study of blood T cell repertoires in COVID-19. The assay was immunoSEQ multiplex PCR, and TCRdb's table has in-frame clones only and misses some. The data show fewer than 350,000 clones, around 87% seen once. Sequencing input: peripheral blood. Receptors originate from a woman in her 50s who had recovered from COVID-19.

The V call is TRBV7-9, the J call TRBJ2-3; 7 bases agree with TRBD1. With 4 bases clipped from V and 1 base from J, the junction kept 5 bases outside the gene matches. Germline assignment: CDR1 SEHNR and CDR2 FQNEAQ (reference sequence). The CDR3 extends over 15 amino acids. CDR3 region: CASSYDRAGTDTQYF. CDR3 sequence (DNA): TGTGCCAGCAGCTACGACAGGGCCGGCACAGATACGCAGTATTTT.

The chain has TRBV6-1 and TRBJ2-7; the match to TRBD2 covers 13 bases. Germline loops: CDR1 MNHNS, CDR2 SASEGT. The junction had 6 bases not matched to a gene; V was cut back by 5 bases and J by 5 bases. This CDR3 region has 15 residues. The chain's CDR3 is CASSFGLAGVHEQYF. CDR3 nucleotides: TGTGCCAGCAGTTTCGGACTAGCGGGAGTTCACGAGCAGTACTTC.

V is TRBV3-1 (or the pseudogene TRBV3-2) and J is TRBJ1-1; no clear D gene. CDR3 size: 13 residues. CDR1 LGHDT and CDR2 YNNKEL come from the germline V gene (reference sequence). Trimming stripped 2 bases from V and 2 bases from J, with 6 bases between. CDR3 sequence: CASSQTVNTEAFF. CDR3 coding DNA: TGTGCCAGCAGCCAAACGGTTAACACTGAAGCTTTCTTT.

The CDR3 loop is CASSYMGGGYTF. The CDR3, as DNA: TGTGCCAGCAGTTACATGGGGGGAGGCTACACCTTC. This chain joins TRBV6-5 and TRBJ1-2; possible D gene TRBD1, 5 bases. Germline V gene lookup returns CDR1 MNHEY and CDR2 SVGAGI. CDR3 size: 12 residues. Deletions cut 2 bases from V and 8 bases from J, with 9 bases between.

The J gene is TRBJ1-4, the V gene TRBV5-1, with D uncertain. The CDR3 runs to 12 residues. The V and J ends lost 2 bases and 3 bases respectively, with 2 bases between them. Germline loops: CDR1 SGHRS, CDR2 YFSETQ. CDR3 residues: CASSFSNEKLFF. CDR3 in DNA: TGCGCCAGCAGCTTCTCTAATGAAAAACTGTTTTTT.